This T cell receptor (beta chain) was captured by sequencing in a study of cytomegalovirus exposure and HLA in healthy donors. Whole-study results and caveats: A later analysis reported that several of the most significant clusters appeared to be linked to common viral pathogens, among them Epstein-Barr virus. Analyzed later, association rates of TCRs varied across HLA loci, with DRB1 most and HLA-C fewest.

Of note for this clone: Its antigen remains unidentified.

With 2 bases removed from V and 5 bases from J, the gap between germline ends came to 7 bases. The V gene's germline CDR1 is SGHTA and CDR2 FQGTGA. The CDR3 totals 13 residues. 60 Vbeta and 13 Jbeta primers were used in PCR. The protocol was immunoSEQ multiplex PCR, while the TCRdb copy is restricted to in-frame clones and leaves out a portion. The table lists 100,000 or so clones, roughly 79% of them singletons. Sampled while nominally healthy, donors likely had unrecorded immune exposures. The V call is TRBV7-3, the J call TRBJ2-1; D uncertain. The sample consisted of PBMCs. This sequence originates from a male donor in good health and CMV-seronegative. DNA of the CDR3: TGTGCCAGCAGCTTAGTCAGTCACAATGAGCAGTTCTTC. It is translated as CASSLVSHNEQFF.